The text below deals with one TCR beta chain. This sample was included in a study of blood T cell repertoires in COVID-19. Turning to the study itself: From the United States, Italy and Spain came samples of acute and convalescent COVID-19. Sample material is recorded as cDNA or gDNA derived from T cells, B-cell-depleted T cells, or PBMCs.

Generated by immunoSEQ multiplex PCR, the TCRdb table keeps only in-frame clones and is missing some. This table has 150,000 to 200,000 clones, roughly 89% appearing once. The germline V gene has CDR1 SGHVS and CDR2 FNYEAQ. The CDR3 length is 17 residues. V lost 1 base and J lost 2; bases outside the gene matches: 4. Participants were placed into cohorts based on the clinical history they reported. The gene calls are TRBV7-6 and TRBJ2-7, with 14 bases fitting TRBD2. This TCR was recovered from a woman aged 40 to 50 with acute COVID-19. The sequenced sample was PBMCs or T cells enriched from blood (not recorded which). The CDR3 DNA sequence: TGTGCCAGCAGCTTAGGGACTAGCGGGAGGTCAACCTACGAGCAGTACTTC. Translating it yields CASSLGTSGRSTYEQYF. The whole variable domain, remainder taken from reference TRBV7-6 and TRBJ2-7, is GAGVSQSPRYKVTKRGQDVALRCDPISGHVSLYWYRQALGQGPEFLTYFNYEAQQDKSGLPNDRFSAERPEGSISTLTIQRTEQRDSAMYRCASSLGTSGRSTYEQYFGPGTRLTVT.